Following are 15 T cell receptor beta chains from one sample sequenced in a study of beta chain features in type 1 diabetes. Whole-study findings and limits: Type 1 diabetes patients showed a moderate but significant shortening of TCRB CDR3s in all four CD4+ subsets.

The antigens for these receptors are not known. Expressed TCRB transcripts were sequenced after all isolated RNA was converted to cDNA. Here immunoSEQ multiplex PCR was the method, and the copy in TCRdb shows in-frame clones only, minus some. The sample has around 710,000 clones; 9.5% to 15% are singletons. Sequencing was carried out using naive CD4+ T cells from blood. The receptors shown here come from a man aged 25-45 years with type 1 diabetes.

This clone was seen a few times. V gene TRBV7-2 combines with J gene TRBJ1-2, with 9 bases lining up with TRBD1. Germline loops: CDR1 SGHTA, CDR2 FQGNSA. Losses at the gene ends were 4 bases for V and 7 bases for J; bases not matched to a gene: 7. CDR3 length equals 14 residues. The CDR3 bases are TGTGCCAGCAGCTCCGGACAGGGGTGGATTGGCTACACCTTC. Translated, it gives CASSSGQGWIGYTF.

This chain links TRBV29-1 with TRBJ1-3; no firm D call. This CDR3 has 12 residues. Per germline, CDR1 SQVTM and CDR2 ANQGSEA. Trimming cost V 6 bases and J 3 bases, with 9 bases left between them. The CDR3 region is CSVHLSGNTIYF. In DNA form, the CDR3 reads TGCAGCGTCCACCTGAGTGGAAACACCATATATTTT.

This clone has only one observation. The identical CDR3 is also encoded by other nucleotide sequences in the sample. This rearrangement joins TRBV5-1 to TRBJ2-5, with D unresolved. With 6 bases removed from V and 2 bases from J, the gap between germline ends came to 8 bases. The germline V gene encodes CDR1 SGHRS and CDR2 YFSETQ. CDR3 length: 12 residues. CDR3 nucleotide sequence: TGCGCCAGCAACAGAGGACAAGAGACCCAGTACTTC. Translating gives CASNRGQETQYF.

Regarding this clone: Different DNA sequences within this sample yield the same CDR3. The rearrangement joins TRBV6-5 to TRBJ1-4, with D maybe TRBD1 (6 bases). CDR1 is MNHEY and CDR2 is SVGAGI in the germline V gene. The CDR3 is 16 amino acids. V lost 0 bases and J lost 3, with 11 bases in between. The CDR3 reads CASSYSGGRANEKLFF. The CDR3 nucleotides read TGTGCCAGCAGTTACTCAGGGGGGAGGGCTAATGAAAAACTGTTTTTT.

The V call is TRBV6-5, the J call TRBJ1-5, with a possible D match to TRBD1 (5 bases). V shed 0 bases and J shed 2 bases, with 11 bases lying between them. This CDR3 spans 16 amino acids. The germline CDR1 and CDR2 sequences are MNHEY and SVGAGI. CDR3 nucleotide sequence: TGTGCCAGCAGTTACTCGATCTCCAGGGGCAATCAGCCCCAGCATTTT. This codes for CASSYSISRGNQPQHF.

The V gene is TRBV6-6, the J gene TRBJ2-6; 8 bases fit TRBD2. The ends lost 0 bases at V and 6 bases at J; junction bases unmatched: 1. This CDR3 has 15 amino acids. Germline assignment: CDR1 MNHNY and CDR2 SVGAGI (reference sequence). CDR3 region: CASSYSAGEANVLTF. The DNA for the CDR3 is TGTGCCAGCAGTTACTCAGCGGGGGAGGCCAACGTCCTGACTTTC.

The V gene is TRBV19, the J gene TRBJ2-7, with TRBD1 identical over 8 bases. The trim removed 2 bases at V and 4 bases at J, leaving 4 bases unmatched. CDR1 and CDR2 from the germline V gene are LNHDA and SQIVND (reference sequence). There are 14 residues in the CDR3. CDR3 residues: CASSITGGTYEQYF. The CDR3 region has the DNA TGTGCCAGTAGTATAACAGGGGGGACTTACGAGCAGTACTTC.

This clone was counted a few times. The rearrangement joins TRBV6-5 to TRBJ2-7, with 11 bases fitting TRBD2. The CDR3 length is 15 residues. Trimming cost V 4 bases and J 4 bases; bases outside gene matches: 6. Per germline, CDR1 MNHEY and CDR2 SVGAGI. The CDR3: CASSLTSGARYEQYF. CDR3 DNA sequence: TGTGCCAGCAGTTTGACTAGCGGGGCTCGTTACGAGCAGTACTTC.

This clone was seen a few times. The CDR3 spells CASSQDKGVQPQHF. Written as DNA, the CDR3 is TGCGCCAGCAGCCAAGACAAGGGTGTTCAGCCCCAGCATTTT. The chain joins TRBV4-3 to TRBJ1-5; D gene unclear. The CDR3 covers 14 residues. The V end lost 0 bases, the J end lost 6 bases, and 9 bases lay between the germline ends. Germline loops: CDR1 LGHNA, CDR2 YSLEER.

This chain uses TRBV9 with TRBJ2-3; 15 bases line up with TRBD2. This CDR3 comprises 17 residues. V lost 0 bases and J lost 4; bases outside the gene matches: 3. Per the germline V gene, CDR1 is SGDLS and CDR2 is YYNGEE. This CDR3 reads CASSVAGLAGGPDTQYF. The CDR3 nucleotides read TGTGCCAGCAGCGTAGCGGGACTAGCGGGGGGCCCAGATACGCAGTATTTT.

The J gene is TRBJ1-6, the V gene TRBV4-3; tentative D call: TRBD1 (6 bases). V was trimmed by 0 bases and J by 10 bases, leaving 16 bases between them. This CDR3 comprises 16 residues. The germline gives CDR1 LGHNA, CDR2 YSLEER. CDR3 residues: CASSQDWRGLGSPLHF. The CDR3 bases are TGCGCCAGCAGCCAAGACTGGCGGGGGCTAGGGTCACCCCTCCACTTT.

This clone has only a few counts. The chain links TRBV5-6 to TRBJ2-1; D is ambiguous. This CDR3 spans 13 amino acids. Per germline, CDR1 SGHDT and CDR2 YYEEEE. The V end lost 4 bases, the J end lost 6 bases, and 11 bases lay between the germline ends. This chain's CDR3 is CASSPSSGNEQFF. CDR3 DNA sequence: TGTGCCAGCAGCCCCAGCTCGGGCAATGAGCAGTTCTTC.

The CDR3 sequence: CASSLPIGGNNSPLHF. In DNA form, the CDR3 reads TGTGCCAGCAGTTTACCCATTGGAGGGAATAATTCACCCCTCCACTTT. V is TRBV28 and J is TRBJ1-6; D unresolved. Per germline, CDR1 MDHEN and CDR2 SYDVKM. This CDR3 comprises 16 residues. Trimming took off 2 bases at V and 5 bases at J, with 13 bases between the two ends.

This clone turned up a few times. J is TRBJ2-3 and V is TRBV7-9, with 7 bases aligning to TRBD2. Germline V gene sequence: CDR1 SEHNR, CDR2 FQNEAQ (reference sequence). The J segment lost 1 base and the V segment lost 3 bases, leaving 7 bases of the junction unmatched. The CDR3 totals 16 residues. The CDR3: CASSFRQSGGTDTQYF. Written as DNA, the CDR3 is TGTGCCAGCAGCTTCCGTCAAAGCGGGGGCACAGATACGCAGTATTTT.

The V call is TRBV7-9, the J call TRBJ1-1; perhaps TRBD1 as D (6 bases). Per the germline V gene, CDR1 is SEHNR and CDR2 is FQNEAQ (reference sequence). Deletions cut 6 bases from V and 7 bases from J, with 12 bases between. This CDR3 is 12 amino acids long. CDR3 region: CASRGGGGEAFF. The DNA for the CDR3 is TGTGCCAGCAGAGGCGGGGGCGGTGAAGCTTTCTTT.